The rows below give T cell receptor beta chains drawn from one sample of a study of T cell changes during pregnancy in multiple sclerosis. Sequenced by immunoSEQ multiplex PCR; TCRdb stores in-frame clones only, minus some. The sample includes tens of thousands of clones, 92% of them seen just once. Source: CD4+ T cells from peripheral blood mononuclear cells, taken in the second trimester of pregnancy. The receptor set was obtained from a female donor with multiple sclerosis, enrolled in a pregnancy study. CDR3s include the opening cysteine and the closing phenylalanine or tryptophan. A D gene is named only where the DNA matches it firmly. Where a row states a size, it is once, few, many or the class of an expanded clone; other rows omit it.

TRBJ2-1	.	once	TRBV6-1	TGTGCCAGCAGTGAAAGCAGGGGTGGATACAATGAGCAGTTCTTC	CASSESRGGYNEQFF
TRBJ1-1	.	.	TRBV7-2	TGTGCCAGCAGCTTAAGAGGACGGGGGGCTGCTTTCTTT	CASSLRGRGAAFF
TRBJ1-4	.	.	TRBV19	TGTGCCAGTAGTATGGGAGGGGGTCGAGAAAAACTGTTTTTT	CASSMGGGREKLFF
TRBJ2-7	TRBD1	.	TRBV6-5	TGTGCCAGCAGTACGGGGACAGCCGGGTCTCTAAGTTTC	CASSTGTAGSLSF
TRBJ2-3	.	.	TRBV7-8	TGTGCCAGCAGCCCCCCCAGGGCAGCCACCACAGATACGCAGTATTTT	CASSPPRAATTDTQYF
TRBJ1-1	TRBD1	.	TRBV9	TGTGCCAGCAGTCCGACCCCTGACAGGGCGAACACTGAAGCTTTCTTT	CASSPTPDRANTEAFF
TRBJ1-4	.	.	TRBV2	TGTGCCAGCAGTAGCCTACTTGACAGAGTTAATGAAAAACTGTTTTTT	CASSSLLDRVNEKLFF
TRBJ2-3	.	.	TRBV6-5	TGTGCCAGCAGGGGAACAGGGAGCACAGATACGCAGTATTTT	CASRGTGSTDTQYF
TRBJ1-6	.	.	TRBV6-7	TGTGCCAGCAGTTTAACCAAAAGGGACACAAGGGCCCCCTGGGAAACTCCACCCCTCCACTTT	CASSLTKRDTRAPWETPPLHF
TRBJ1-1	TRBD1	.	TRBV30	TGTGCCTGGAGTAGAACAGGGGGCGAGACTGAAGCTTTCTTT	CAWSRTGGETEAFF
TRBJ1-3	TRBD1	once	TRBV5-4	TGTGCCACGACCCCGGGACAGGGGCGACTCTCTGGAAACACCATATATTTT	CATTPGQGRLSGNTIYF
TRBJ2-3	.	.	TRBV5-1	TGCGCCAGCAACAGGGATGGCGGGAGCACAGATACGCAGTATTTT	CASNRDGGSTDTQYF
TRBJ2-2	TRBD2	.	TRBV5-1	TGCGCCAGCAGCTTGCGGACTAGCGGGGGCGGGGAGCTGTTTTTT	CASSLRTSGGGELFF
TRBJ2-6	.	.	TRBV14	TGTGCCAGCAGCCGAGGTGGTGGGGCCAACGTCCTGACTTTC	CASSRGGGANVLTF
TRBJ1-1	.	.	TRBV30	TGTGCCTGGACATTAGCTGCTAACACTGAAGCTTTCTTT	CAWTLAANTEAFF
TRBJ1-5	TRBD1	.	TRBV28	TGTGCCAGCAGTTTAGGGGACAGGGGTCATCAGCCCCAGCATTTT	CASSLGDRGHQPQHF
TRBJ1-1	.	once	TRBV18	TGTGCCAGCTCACCACCCGCAGGGAAGAACACTGAAGCTTTCTTT	CASSPPAGKNTEAFF
TRBJ2-7	TRBD1	.	TRBV7-9	TGTGCCAGCAGCTTACTCCGACAGGGGGGAACCTACGAGCAGTACTTC	CASSLLRQGGTYEQYF
TRBJ1-4	.	.	TRBV5-1	TGCGCCAGCAGCCCGTCGGGGGATGAGGATGAAAAACTGTTTTTT	CASSPSGDEDEKLFF
TRBJ2-7	TRBD1	.	TRBV28	TGTGCCAGCAGTTCTCAACCGGACAGGGGGTGGCCCTACGAGCAGTACTTC	CASSSQPDRGWPYEQYF
TRBJ2-3	.	.	TRBV7-9	TGTGCCAGCAGCCCCACAGGGTTTGGAGATACGCAGTATTTT	CASSPTGFGDTQYF
TRBJ2-1	TRBD2	.	TRBV28	TGTGCCAGCAGTCCGGGGACTAGCAGGGATGAGCAGTTCTTC	CASSPGTSRDEQFF
TRBJ1-1	.	.	TRBV27	TGTGCCAGCAGGACCTGGGGGGGGTTGGACACTGAAGCTTTCTTT	CASRTWGGLDTEAFF
TRBJ2-2	TRBD2	.	TRBV7-8	TGTGCCAGCTCACTAGCGGGAGGCACCGGGGAGCTGTTTTTT	CASSLAGGTGELFF
TRBJ1-1	.	.	TRBV11-2	TGTGCCAGCAGCTTAGCACCGGGGGACACTGAAGCTTTCTTT	CASSLAPGDTEAFF
TRBJ2-5	.	.	TRBV6-5	TGTGCCAGCAGTTACTCGGGGGGGCCTTACCAAGAGACCCAGTACTTC	CASSYSGGPYQETQYF
TRBJ1-6	.	.	TRBV4-2	TGTGCCAGCAGCCAAGATGGGAGTAGAGGTAATAATTCACCCCTCCACTTT	CASSQDGSRGNNSPLHF
TRBJ2-1	TRBD2	.	TRBV5-1	TGCGCCAGCAGCTGGCGGGAGGCCCTTGAGAATGAGCAGTTCTTC	CASSWREALENEQFF
TRBJ2-1	.	.	TRBV28	TGTGCCAGCAGTCCCCACCCTGGGGGGAAAGACCCCTACAATGAGCAGTTCTTC	CASSPHPGGKDPYNEQFF
TRBJ2-1	TRBD2	.	TRBV11-2	TGTGCCAGCAGCTCTACTAGCGCGAGTGAGCAGTTCTTC	CASSSTSASEQFF
TRBJ2-1	TRBD2	once	TRBV16	TGTGCCAGCAGCCAGGGACTAGCGAGCTCCTACAATGAGCAGTTCTTC	CASSQGLASSYNEQFF
TRBJ2-5	TRBD2	.	TRBV10-3	TGTGCCATCAGGACTAGCGGCCAAGAGACCCAGTACTTC	CAIRTSGQETQYF
TRBJ2-2	.	.	TRBV5-3	TGTGCCAGAAGCTTGTCTTGCACCGGGGAGCTGTTTTTT	CARSLSCTGELFF
TRBJ2-3	.	.	TRBV7-9	TGTGCCAGCAGCTGGGGTCCCCTAGCGCCAACCACAGATACGCAGTATTTT	CASSWGPLAPTTDTQYF
TRBJ2-2	TRBD1	.	TRBV30	TGTGCCTGGGGACCGGGACAGGGTCCCGGGGAGCTGTTTTTT	CAWGPGQGPGELFF
TRBJ2-1	TRBD2	.	TRBV2	TGTGCCAGCGGACTAGCGGATACCTACAATGAGCAGTTCTTC	CASGLADTYNEQFF
TRBJ1-2	TRBD1	.	TRBV6-6	TGTGCCAGCGCCGGGACAGGTTATGGCTACACCTTC	CASAGTGYGYTF
TRBJ2-7	TRBD1	.	TRBV6-1	TGTGCCAGCAGTGAAGGGACAGGCAGCTACGAGCAGTACTTC	CASSEGTGSYEQYF
TRBJ2-7	TRBD1	.	TRBV5-6	TGTGCCAGCAGCTTGGGGAATACAGGGGTCGAGCAGTACTTC	CASSLGNTGVEQYF
TRBJ2-7	TRBD2	once	TRBV7-9	TGTGCCAGCAGCTTTGGGGGGGGTGAGCGGGAGTCCTACGAGCAGTACTTC	CASSFGGGERESYEQYF
TRBJ2-3	.	.	TRBV19	TGTGCTTCGACGGGGAACAGGGCACAAGATACGCAGTATTTT	CASTGNRAQDTQYF
TRBJ2-5	TRBD2	.	TRBV7-3	TGTGCCAGCAGCCCCTGGGCAGCGGGACGCCAAGAGACCCAGTACTTC	CASSPWAAGRQETQYF
TRBJ1-3	.	once	TRBV9	TGTGCCAGCGGAGGCTTTAGGCGGAACACCATATATTTT	CASGGFRRNTIYF
TRBJ1-2	.	.	TRBV5-1	TGCGCCAGCAGCTTGGCGCTGGGAACACAGGACCACTATGGCTACACCTTC	CASSLALGTQDHYGYTF
TRBJ2-7	TRBD1	.	TRBV6-5	TGTGCCAGCAGTTCGACCGGGACAGGGGGTAACGAGCAGTACTTC	CASSSTGTGGNEQYF
TRBJ2-5	TRBD2	once	TRBV5-5	TGTGCCAGCAGCTTGGGGACTAGCGGGATAGGAGAGACCCAGTACTTC	CASSLGTSGIGETQYF
TRBJ2-7	.	once	TRBV7-8	TGTGCCAGCAGCTTAGCGGCACCCTCCTACGAGCAGTACTTC	CASSLAAPSYEQYF
TRBJ2-1	TRBD2	.	TRBV7-2	TGTGCCAGCAGTTTTGACGGGAGGGTGGTCAATGAGCAGTTCTTC	CASSFDGRVVNEQFF
TRBJ2-7	TRBD1	.	TRBV7-8	TGTGCCAGCAGCGCAGGGACAGGGGGCCGCTACGAGCAGTACTTC	CASSAGTGGRYEQYF
TRBJ1-1	TRBD1	.	TRBV5-1	TGCGCCAGCAGCTTTACAGGGGAGGACACTGAAGCTTTCTTT	CASSFTGEDTEAFF
TRBJ2-3	TRBD2	.	TRBV28	TGTGCCAGCAGTTCGACTAGCGGGGTCACAGATACGCAGTATTTT	CASSSTSGVTDTQYF